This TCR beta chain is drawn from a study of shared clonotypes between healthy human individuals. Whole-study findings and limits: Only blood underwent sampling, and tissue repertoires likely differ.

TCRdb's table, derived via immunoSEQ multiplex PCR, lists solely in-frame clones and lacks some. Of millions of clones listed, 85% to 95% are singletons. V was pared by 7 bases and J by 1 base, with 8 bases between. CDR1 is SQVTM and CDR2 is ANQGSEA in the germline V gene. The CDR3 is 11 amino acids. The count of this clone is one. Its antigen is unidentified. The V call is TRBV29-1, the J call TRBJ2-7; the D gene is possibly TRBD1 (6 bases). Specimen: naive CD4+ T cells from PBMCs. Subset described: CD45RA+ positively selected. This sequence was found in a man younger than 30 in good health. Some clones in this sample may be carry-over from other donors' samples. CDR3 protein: CSGTVSYEQYF. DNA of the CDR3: TGCAGCGGGACAGTTTCCTACGAGCAGTACTTC.